This T cell receptor (beta chain) was identified in a study of control samples from healthy donors and cancer patients (dated by TCRdb to about 2020). Remarks on this clone: It lacks a known antigen. No much larger clone exists at a distance of one base, and base qualities are not known.

Trimming takes 6 bases from V and 4 bases from J, and the germline ends sit 10 bases apart. CDR3 length: 12 amino acids, cysteine to phenylalanine. CDR3 DNA is the only sequence kept; it has 36 bases, read in frame from the first base. CDR1 SGHRS and CDR2 YFSETQ are derived from the germline V gene. The library was built by means of the immunoSEQ multiplex PCR assay. Held by TCRdb, this immuneACCESS table contains in-frame sequences only and omits some clones. Under half of the omission traces to an unresolved V gene where checked; the cause of the rest is unknown. The sample yields around 100,000 clones; about 89% were counted once. Of the sample, 7.8% is held by the ten largest clones.

The sequenced material came from blood. The chain was built from TRBV5-1 and TRBJ1-1; the D gene cannot be named for sure. This clonotype was obtained from a man aged 30 to 45 in good health. CDR3 reads: CASTRGGTEAFF. The DNA reads TGCGCCAGCACCCGGGGTGGCACTGAAGCTTTCTTT.